The 7 T cell receptor beta chains below were found in one sample sequenced in a study of control samples from healthy donors and cancer patients. TCRdb's copy holds only in-frame clones and misses some; the assay was immunoSEQ multiplex PCR. The sample has tens of thousands of clones, roughly 89% seen once. The sample comprised PBMCs. These receptors all come from a woman aged 40 to 50 with lung cancer.

The chain is built from TRBV19 and TRBJ1-3; no definite D call. Germline CDR1 reads LNHDA; CDR2 reads SQIVND (reference sequence). The CDR3 covers 14 residues. The germline V and J ends were trimmed by 7 bases and 2 bases, with 12 bases remaining between them. CDR3 amino acids: CASNVGGAGNTIYF. CDR3 DNA sequence: TGTGCCAGTAATGTGGGTGGGGCTGGAAACACCATATATTTT.

The chain links TRBV29-1 to TRBJ1-1; TRBD1 might be the D (5 bases). This CDR3 region has 13 residues. The germline CDR1 and CDR2 sequences are SQVTM and ANQGSEA. The V gene lost 7 bases and the J gene lost 4 bases, with 16 bases spanning the gap. The CDR3 DNA sequence: TGCAGCGCCGGGGCCGCGGGAGGCACTGAAGCTTTCTTT. Protein: CSAGAAGGTEAFF. Together with reference TRBV29-1 and TRBJ1-1, the CDR3 gives the full variable domain: SAVISQKPSRDICQRGTSLTIQCQVDSQVTMMFWYRQQPGQSLTLIATANQGSEATYESGFVIDKFPISRPNLTFSTLTVSNMSPEDSSIYLCSAGAAGGTEAFFGQGTRLTVV.

This sequence joins TRBV6-1 and TRBJ1-4; maybe TRBD1 (5 bases). Germline V gene sequence: CDR1 MNHNS, CDR2 SASEGT. V was trimmed by 2 bases and J by 7 bases, leaving 11 bases between them. The CDR3 is 14 amino acids. CDR3 in amino acids: CASSELGAGEKLFF. DNA for the CDR3: TGTGCCAGCAGTGAATTAGGGGCCGGTGAAAAACTGTTTTTT.

V and J are TRBV19 and TRBJ1-2, with 8 bases identical to TRBD1. CDR3 length: 16 residues. Germline trimming cut 3 bases from V and 7 bases from J; bases unmatched to any gene: 13. Germline-derived CDR1 and CDR2 are LNHDA and SQIVND (reference sequence). The CDR3, as DNA: TGTGCCAGTAGTATCGGACTCGTCCAGGGGGCAAGTGGCTACACCTTC. This sequence encodes CASSIGLVQGASGYTF.

The sample holds a few counts of this clone. The rearrangement joins TRBV2 to TRBJ1-6, with D perhaps TRBD1 (6 bases). With 7 bases removed from V and 6 bases from J, the gap between germline ends came to 16 bases. Germline lookup yields CDR1 SNHLY and CDR2 FYNNEI. This CDR3 is built from 15 residues. CDR3 sequence reads: CASNHRELGNSPLHF. The CDR3 DNA follows: TGTGCCAGCAATCACAGGGAACTCGGTAATTCACCCCTCCACTTT.

This chain joins TRBV19 and TRBJ2-6, with 10 bases that match TRBD1. The length of the CDR3 is 18 residues. CDR1 and CDR2 (germline): LNHDA, SQIVND (reference sequence). J gave up 0 bases and V 7 bases, and 9 bases lay outside the gene matches. CDR3 nucleotides: TGTGCCAGTACCCCCTCGGGACAGGGGCTCTCTGGGGCCAACGTCCTGACTTTC. This gives the protein CASTPSGQGLSGANVLTF.

The chain carries TRBV5-1 and TRBJ2-5; D possibly matches TRBD1 or TRBD2 (5 bases each). The CDR3 spans 14 residues. V lost 4 bases, J lost 5 bases, and 15 bases lay in between. CDR1 is SGHRS and CDR2 is YFSETQ in the germline V gene. The DNA of the CDR3 is TGCGCCAGCAGCCCTCCCCCAGGGAGTGAGACCCAGTACTTC. Its protein is CASSPPPGSETQYF.